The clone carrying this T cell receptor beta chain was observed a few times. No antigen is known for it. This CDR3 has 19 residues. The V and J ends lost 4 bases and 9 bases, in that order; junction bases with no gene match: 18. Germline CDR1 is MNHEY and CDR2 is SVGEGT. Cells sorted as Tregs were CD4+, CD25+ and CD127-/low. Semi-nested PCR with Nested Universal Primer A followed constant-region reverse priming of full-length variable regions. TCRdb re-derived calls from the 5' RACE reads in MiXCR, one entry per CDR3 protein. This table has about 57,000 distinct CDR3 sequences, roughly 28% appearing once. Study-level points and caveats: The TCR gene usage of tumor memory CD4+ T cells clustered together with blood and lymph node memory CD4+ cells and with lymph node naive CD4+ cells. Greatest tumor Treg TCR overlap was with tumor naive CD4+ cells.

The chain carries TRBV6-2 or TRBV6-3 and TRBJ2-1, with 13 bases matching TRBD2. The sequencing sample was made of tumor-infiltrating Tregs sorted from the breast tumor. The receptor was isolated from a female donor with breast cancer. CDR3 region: CASSSRLAGGLGDGSEQFF. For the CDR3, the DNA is TGTGCCAGCAGTTCGAGACTAGCGGGAGGTCTGGGCGATGGTAGTGAGCAGTTCTTC.